The clone carrying this TCR beta chain was picked up a small number of times. The sample is drawn from a study of Graves' ophthalmopathy and Graves' hyperthyroidism. The CDR3 is 12 amino acids. Looked up from germline, CDR1 is LNHDA and CDR2 is SQIVND (reference sequence). Transcripts of RNA were the source for amplifying TCR beta CDR3 regions. First-round RT-PCR with HTBI primers preceded a second-round multiplex PCR. MiXCR, run by TCRdb on the multiplex PCR reads, gives a single entry per CDR3 protein. The sample holds around 670,000 distinct CDR3 sequences, 40% seen once. The chain couples TRBV19 to TRBJ2-5, with no clear D. The specimen was peripheral blood. The clonotype comes from an adult man with Graves' ophthalmopathy. In DNA form, the CDR3 reads TGTGCTAGTGTCGCCGTTGGTACGACCCAGTACTTC. Its translation: CASVAVGTTQYF.